Below, 20 T cell receptor beta chains from the same sample are listed, as sequenced in a study of shared clonotypes between healthy human individuals. Libraries were prepared by immunoSEQ multiplex PCR; TCRdb keeps only in-frame clonotypes and omits some of them. The sample comprises 450,000 to 500,000 clones, around 73% of which are singletons, and around 13% rests with the top ten. Sequences were obtained from PBMCs. These receptors came from a woman aged 40 to 50 in good health. Some clones in this sample may be carry-over from other donors' samples.

The CDR3 protein is CASSVETGFPDGTQYF. The CDR3 nucleotides read TGTGCCAGCAGCGTAGAGACCGGGTTCCCGGATGGGACCCAGTACTTC. The J gene is TRBJ2-5, the V gene TRBV9; no clear D. Looked up from germline, CDR1 is SGDLS and CDR2 is YYNGEE. The length of the CDR3 is 16 residues. V gave up 0 bases and J gave up 7 bases, with 19 bases separating them. The full variable domain, with the rest looked up from reference TRBV9 and TRBJ2-5, is DSGVTQTPKHLITATGQRVTLRCSPRSGDLSVYWYQQSLDQGLQFLIQYYNGEERAKGNILERFSAQQFPDLHSELNLSSLELGDSALYFCASSVETGFPDGTQYFGPGTRLLVL.

The chain is built from TRBV5-6 and TRBJ2-7, with no clear D. In germline, CDR1 is SGHDT, CDR2 YYEEEE. Trimming removed 0 bases at V and 0 bases at J, with 10 bases between. There are 15 residues in the CDR3. CDR3 DNA: TGTGCCAGCAGCTTGGTTTTAGATTCCTCCTACGAGCAGTACTTC. Translating gives CASSLVLDSSYEQYF.

The chain has TRBV4-3 and TRBJ2-3; 7 bases map to TRBD2. This CDR3 comprises 16 residues. Germline CDR1 is LGHNA and CDR2 is YSLEER. Germline trimming cut 3 bases from V and 5 bases from J; bases unmatched to any gene: 11. Here the CDR3 reads CASSQWGGWSGDTQYF. The DNA of the CDR3 is TGCGCCAGCAGCCAGTGGGGGGGGTGGTCGGGAGATACGCAGTATTTT.

A note on this clone: Within the sample, other DNA sequences also encode this same CDR3. V gene TRBV18 combines with J gene TRBJ2-5; TRBD1 matches at 7 bases. Germline values: CDR1 KGHSH, CDR2 LQKENI. This CDR3 has 15 residues. Germline trimming cut 3 bases from V and 1 base from J; bases unmatched to any gene: 5. In nucleotides, the CDR3 is TGTGCCAGCTCACCGCGACAGGGAGCCCAAGAGACCCAGTACTTC. Residues: CASSPRQGAQETQYF.

The J gene is TRBJ2-7, the V gene TRBV11-3; D might be TRBD2 (6 bases). The ends were cut back, 3 bases at V and 0 bases at J, with 6 bases in the middle. This CDR3 region has 13 residues. Per germline, CDR1 SGHNT and CDR2 YENEEA. CDR3 nucleotide sequence: TGTGCCAGCAGCTTCGGGAGCTCCTACGAGCAGTACTTC. It specifies CASSFGSSYEQYF.

The rearrangement links TRBV7-2 to TRBJ1-4; 8 bases line up with TRBD1. Germline V gene data show CDR1 as SGHTA and CDR2 as FQGNSA. V was clipped by 2 bases and J by 3 bases; unmatched bases: 8. The CDR3 loop spans 17 amino acids. The CDR3 region is CASSLRQGARANEKLFF. The DNA of the CDR3 is TGTGCCAGCAGCTTAAGGCAGGGGGCGCGGGCTAATGAAAAACTGTTTTTT.

The CDR3 sequence is CASKGASGAGETQYF. CDR3 nucleotide sequence: TGCGCCAGCAAAGGGGCTAGCGGGGCTGGAGAGACCCAGTACTTC. V and J are TRBV5-1 and TRBJ2-5; 9 bases fit TRBD2. Germline V gene lookup returns CDR1 SGHRS and CDR2 YFSETQ. The junction had 10 bases not matched to a gene; V was cut back by 6 bases and J by 4 bases. The CDR3 totals 15 residues.

About this clone itself: A read error may account for a junction end that differs from germline. J is TRBJ2-3 and V is TRBV2, with a possible D match to TRBD2 (5 bases). The CDR3 is 13 amino acids. CDR1 is SNHLY and CDR2 is FYNNEI in the germline V gene. CDR3 nucleotides: TGTGCCAGCAGTGCAGCACTGGGGAGTACGCAGTGTTTT. Protein product: CASSAALGSTQCF.

V is TRBV29-1 and J is TRBJ2-7; no definite D call. CDR3 length: 13 residues. Deletions cut 1 base from V and 4 bases from J, with 11 bases between. Germline CDR1 is SQVTM and CDR2 is ANQGSEA. CDR3 sequence: CSVEGSSVYEQYF. CDR3 coding DNA: TGCAGCGTTGAAGGGAGTTCTGTATACGAGCAGTACTTC.

CDR3 protein: CASSPDAGQQETQYF. As DNA, the CDR3 is TGTGCCAGCAGCCCCGACGCCGGACAGCAAGAGACCCAGTACTTC. This sequence joins TRBV7-2 and TRBJ2-5, with D possibly TRBD1 on 6 matching bases. CDR1 and CDR2 (germline): SGHTA, FQGNSA. This CDR3 has 15 residues. V lost 5 bases and J 2 bases, leaving 15 bases between the germline ends.

V usage is TRBV2 and J usage is TRBJ2-3; D is possibly TRBD2 (5 bases). Trimming removed 4 bases at V and 0 bases at J, with 11 bases between. Looked up from germline, CDR1 is SNHLY and CDR2 is FYNNEI. The CDR3 extends over 15 amino acids. The CDR3 loop is CASSARRVSTDTQYF. The CDR3 DNA is TGTGCCAGCAGTGCTCGGCGGGTGAGCACAGATACGCAGTATTTT.

This chain uses TRBV4-2 with TRBJ2-1, with D possibly being TRBD2 (5 bases). The CDR3 spans 16 residues. From germline, CDR1 is LGHNA and CDR2 YNFKEQ. The V gene lost 1 base and the J gene lost 2 bases, with 12 bases spanning the gap. This chain's CDR3 is CASSQAADQTYNEQFF. CDR3 coding DNA: TGTGCCAGCAGCCAAGCAGCGGACCAAACCTACAATGAGCAGTTCTTC.

This clone was counted only a few times. This chain joins TRBV21-1 and TRBJ2-3; the table's D call, TRBD1, has no DNA check behind it. TRBV21-1 constitutes a pseudogene. The CDR3 contains 18 residues. CDR3 loop: CASSKEGTGVPFTDTQYF. The CDR3 DNA is TGTGCCAGCAGCAAAGAGGGGACAGGGGTCCCCTTCACAGATACGCAGTATTTT.

The chain uses TRBV7-9 and TRBJ2-5; D remains unclear. The V end was cut by 5 bases, the J end by 1 base, with 17 bases between. This CDR3 is built from 16 residues. The germline V gene encodes CDR1 SEHNR and CDR2 FQNEAQ (reference sequence). In DNA form, the CDR3 reads TGTGCCAGCAGCCGAGACGGTGACAAGCCCCAAGAGACCCAGTACTTC. This gives the protein CASSRDGDKPQETQYF.

A few counts support this clone. The chain is built from TRBV5-6 and TRBJ2-7, with TRBD1 identical over 8 bases. V lost 4 bases to trimming and J lost 1 base; unmatched junction nucleotides: 16. Germline V gene lookup returns CDR1 SGHDT and CDR2 YYEEEE. This CDR3 is 18 amino acids long. This CDR3 reads CASSRGAGGYVPSYEQYF. In DNA, the CDR3 is TGTGCCAGCAGCCGTGGGGCAGGGGGCTATGTACCGTCCTACGAGCAGTACTTC.

J is TRBJ1-5 and V is TRBV19, with a weak D call TRBD1 (6 bases). V lost 5 bases and J 15 bases, leaving 14 bases between the germline ends. Germline-derived CDR1 and CDR2 are LNHDA and SQIVND (reference sequence). The CDR3 sequence is 11 residues long. CDR3 residues: CASSLSGTLHF. CDR3 in DNA: TGTGCCAGTAGTCTTTCCGGGACATTGCATTTT.

A single count supports this clone. This rearrangement joins TRBV4-3 to TRBJ1-2; D is unclear. Germline CDR1 LGHNA, CDR2 YSLEER. The CDR3 runs to 15 residues. V was clipped by 0 bases and J by 5 bases, with 13 bases between them. CDR3 region: CASSQDRRGSYGYTF. The CDR3 DNA follows: TGCGCCAGCAGCCAAGATAGGAGAGGCTCTTATGGCTACACCTTC.

This clone appeared a single time. The gene calls are TRBV6-1 and TRBJ1-4; D uncertain. Trimming removed 0 bases at V and 9 bases at J, with 5 bases between. In germline, CDR1 is MNHNS, CDR2 SASEGT. This CDR3 spans 12 amino acids. The CDR3 nucleotides read TGTGCCAGCAGTGAAGCGGCGAAAAAACTGTTTTTT. Protein: CASSEAAKKLFF.

Remarks on this clone: A far larger clone is just one base off, so this is likely a read error. The sample has other DNA sequences that encode this CDR3 too. This chain links TRBV28 with TRBJ1-1; D not certain. The germline CDR1 and CDR2 sequences are MDHEN and SYDVKM. The CDR3 spans 18 residues. The V gene lost 2 bases and the J gene lost 4 bases, with 23 bases spanning the gap. CDR3 nucleotides: TGTGCCAGCAGTTTACCTACCTCCACTAGAGGCGCGGTCACTGAAGCTTTCTTT. Its translation is CASSLPTSTRGAVTEAFF.

The chain couples TRBV5-1 to TRBJ2-2; TRBD2 agrees at 9 bases. Germline trimming cut 4 bases from V and 3 bases from J; bases unmatched to any gene: 13. CDR1 SGHRS and CDR2 YFSETQ come from the germline V gene. This CDR3 contains 18 residues. CDR3 coding DNA: TGCGCCAGCAGCGCGGCGGGTAGCGGGAGTCCTTACACCGGGGAGCTGTTTTTT. It is translated as CASSAAGSGSPYTGELFF.